These 18 T cell receptor beta chains came from one sample sequenced in a study of T cell responses to AZD1222 COVID-19 vaccine. TCRdb's copy holds only in-frame clones and misses some; the assay was immunoSEQ multiplex PCR. The sample contains 120,000 to 150,000 clones, 75% to 95% of which appear only once. The specimen was peripheral blood, collected on day 0 of MenACWY control vaccination. Receptors were obtained from an adult in good health.

This clone was detected once. V gene TRBV27 combines with J gene TRBJ2-1; a weak D match, TRBD2 (6 bases). Trimming took off 3 bases at V and 3 bases at J, with 18 bases between the two ends. Germline V CDR1 and CDR2: MNHEY, SMNVEV (reference sequence). The CDR3 has 17 residues. Here the CDR3 reads CASSFGRSGHIYNEQFF. CDR3 coding DNA: TGTGCCAGCAGTTTCGGAAGAAGCGGGCACATCTACAATGAGCAGTTCTTC.

This chain links TRBV6-6 with TRBJ1-1; tentatively, D is TRBD1 (5 bases). The germline CDR1 and CDR2 sequences are MNHNY and SVGAGI (reference sequence). Trimming took 2 bases from V and 6 from J, leaving 16 bases between them. The CDR3 sequence is 15 residues long. CDR3 loop: CASSYEQVGGAEAFF. In nucleotides, the CDR3 is TGTGCCAGCAGTTACGAACAGGTGGGGGGTGCTGAAGCTTTCTTT.

The chain has TRBV6-2 or TRBV6-3 and TRBJ2-1; D is undetermined. There are 11 residues in the CDR3. CDR1 is MNHEY, CDR2 SVGEGT, per germline. Trimming removed 4 bases from V and 8 bases from J, with 6 bases in between. For the CDR3, the DNA is TGTGCCAGCAGTTTGAGTTATGAGCAGTTCTTC. It codes for CASSLSYEQFF.

The chain carries TRBV5-5 and TRBJ2-3; 8 nucleotides align to TRBD1. The V gene's germline CDR1 is SGHKS and CDR2 YYEKEE (reference sequence). The CDR3 loop spans 17 amino acids. V gave up 4 bases and J gave up 3 bases; unmatched junction bases: 13. This CDR3 reads CASSPWSSHRGTDTQYF. The CDR3 DNA sequence: TGTGCCAGCAGCCCATGGTCCTCTCACAGGGGGACAGATACGCAGTATTTT.

This clone has just one count. CDR3 protein: CASSSTSVSYNEQFF. In nucleotides, the CDR3 is TGCGCCAGCAGCTCCACTAGCGTAAGCTACAATGAGCAGTTCTTC. The V and J genes are TRBV5-1 and TRBJ2-1, with TRBD2 matching over 7 bases. The CDR3 runs 15 residues. The V and J ends lost 3 bases and 3 bases, in that order; junction bases with no gene match: 6. From germline, CDR1 is SGHRS and CDR2 YFSETQ. The full variable domain, with the rest looked up from reference TRBV5-1 and TRBJ2-1, is KAGVTQTPRYLIKTRGQQVTLSCSPISGHRSVSWYQQTPGQGLQFLFEYFSETQRNKGNFPGRFSGRQFSNSRSEMNVSTLELGDSALYLCASSSTSVSYNEQFFGPGTRLTVL.

A single count supports this clone. The chain carries TRBV6-7 and TRBJ2-1; the match to TRBD1 covers 8 bases. TRBV6-7 is noted as an ORF with a role that remains uncertain. The CDR3 is 15 residues long. V was pared by 0 bases and J by 10 bases, with 8 bases of the junction left unmatched. The CDR3 bases are TGTGCCAGCAGTTACTCCGGGACAGGCATGGGAGAGCAGTTCTTC. Its translation is CASSYSGTGMGEQFF.

In this sample, this clone turned up once. The chain employs TRBV9 and TRBJ2-1; TRBD2 matches at 8 bases. The V segment lost 0 bases and the J segment 8 bases; nucleotides outside the gene matches: 7. Germline lookup yields CDR1 SGDLS and CDR2 YYNGEE. This CDR3 is 15 amino acids long. The CDR3 protein is CASSVGLETSDEQFF. The CDR3 DNA follows: TGTGCCAGCAGCGTAGGGTTGGAGACTAGCGATGAGCAGTTCTTC.

The rearrangement uses TRBV9 and TRBJ2-3; D remains ambiguous. CDR1 is SGDLS and CDR2 is YYNGEE in the germline V gene. This CDR3 is 13 amino acids long. The V and J ends lost 3 bases and 0 bases respectively, with 5 bases between them. CDR3 sequence reads: CASSEESTDTQYF. The CDR3 DNA reads TGTGCCAGCAGCGAAGAAAGCACAGATACGCAGTATTTT.

J is TRBJ1-5 and V is TRBV7-9; perhaps TRBD1 as D (5 bases). Between the trimmed V and J ends, which lost 6 bases and 9 bases, there was a span of 12 bases. There are 12 residues in the CDR3. Germline V gene sequence: CDR1 SEHNR, CDR2 FQNEAQ (reference sequence). For the CDR3, the DNA is TGTGCCAGCAGAGAGGTCGGGGGGCCCCAGCATTTT. It specifies CASREVGGPQHF.

This clone was recorded once. The CDR3 region has the DNA TGTGCCAGCAGTACCGGACAGGGTCCGGCGGGGCTGTTTTTT. Residues: CASSTGQGPAGLFF. The chain joins TRBV6-5 to TRBJ1-4, with TRBD1 matching 8 bases. CDR1 and CDR2 (germline): MNHEY, SVGAGI. This CDR3 contains 14 residues. The V gene end was trimmed by 5 bases and the J gene end by 14 bases; junction bases not matched to a gene: 13.

This rearrangement joins TRBV30 to TRBJ1-1; D not certain. The germline gives CDR1 GTSNPN, CDR2 SVGIG (reference sequence). This CDR3 is built from 13 residues. Trimming left V 0 bases short and J 4 bases short, with 9 bases between. CDR3 DNA sequence: TGTGCCTGGAGTGTACACGGGGTCACTGAAGCTTTCTTT. Protein sequence: CAWSVHGVTEAFF.

The genes are TRBV6-4 and TRBJ2-7, with D perhaps matching TRBD2 (5 bases). This CDR3 comprises 12 residues. Germline CDR1 is MRHNA and CDR2 is SNTAGT. V was trimmed by 0 bases and J by 11 bases, leaving 11 bases between them. The CDR3 sequence: CASSDSSRGKYF. Written as DNA, the CDR3 is TGTGCCAGCAGTGACTCTTCCCGGGGAAAGTACTTC.

V is TRBV5-5 and J is TRBJ1-2; D not certain. The CDR3 is made up of 16 amino acids. V was trimmed by 1 base and J by 2 bases, leaving 15 bases between them. The germline V gene encodes CDR1 SGHKS and CDR2 YYEKEE (reference sequence). CDR3 loop: CASSLSPNSRNYGYTF. In nucleotides, the CDR3 is TGTGCCAGCAGCTTGTCCCCTAACAGTAGAAACTATGGCTACACCTTC.

This chain links TRBV5-4 with TRBJ2-2; D possibly matches TRBD1 or TRBD2 (5 bases each). The CDR3 loop spans 15 amino acids. Deletions cut 0 bases from V and 4 bases from J, with 10 bases between. Germline lookup yields CDR1 SGHNT and CDR2 YYREEE (reference sequence). The CDR3 loop reads CASSLAGTRTGELFF. CDR3 nucleotide sequence: TGTGCCAGCAGCTTGGCCGGGACCCGCACCGGGGAGCTGTTTTTT.

The J gene is TRBJ1-4, the V gene TRBV28, with 8 bases matching TRBD1. The germline V gene has CDR1 MDHEN and CDR2 SYDVKM. The length of the CDR3 is 14 residues. Germline trimming cut 6 bases from V and 7 bases from J; bases unmatched to any gene: 7. In DNA, the CDR3 is TGTGCCAGCAGCTTCCCGGGACAGGCTGAAAAACTGTTTTTT. Translation: CASSFPGQAEKLFF.

The chain uses TRBV27 and TRBJ2-7; D remains unclear. This CDR3 is 13 amino acids long. Deletions cut 9 bases from V and 6 bases from J, with 18 bases between. The germline V gene encodes CDR1 MNHEY and CDR2 SMNVEV (reference sequence). The CDR3 bases are TGTGCCAGTAGAGGTTTGGCCTTAACCGAGCAGTACTTC. This translates into CASRGLALTEQYF.

A few counts support this clone. This chain joins TRBV7-2 and TRBJ2-7; the D gene is possibly TRBD2 (6 bases). Germline values: CDR1 SGHTA, CDR2 FQGNSA. The V gene lost 0 bases and the J gene lost 2 bases, with 17 bases spanning the gap. The CDR3 length is 17 residues. In DNA, the CDR3 is TGTGCCAGCAGCTTAGCCGCGACTCGGGGGATCACCTACGAGCAGTACTTC. Protein product: CASSLAATRGITYEQYF.

The chain carries TRBV5-1 and TRBJ2-3; 11 bases are a match to TRBD2. The CDR3 consists of 16 residues. Per the germline V gene, CDR1 is SGHRS and CDR2 is YFSETQ. The junction had 2 bases not matched to a gene; V was cut back by 0 bases and J by 2 bases. CDR3 protein: CASSLELAGVTDTQYF. As DNA, the CDR3 is TGCGCCAGCAGCTTGGAACTAGCGGGGGTCACAGATACGCAGTATTTT.